This TCR beta chain was documented in a study of identical twins. This clonotype showed up just a few times. This CDR3 contains 15 residues. Trimming took off 4 bases at V and 5 bases at J, with 15 bases between the two ends. Germline-derived CDR1 and CDR2 are LGHDT and YNNKEL (reference sequence). Via MiXCR, TCRdb re-called the 5' RACE reads, giving one row per CDR3 protein. The sample lists some 300,000 distinct CDR3 sequences, more than 9% occurring once. These same records also appear under a second study, on yellow fever vaccine responses in identical twins.

The chain is built from TRBV3-1 and TRBJ1-5; D gene unclear. The source of this sequence is a woman aged 18-30 years in good health. Source material: CD8+ T cells sorted from blood. CDR3 nucleotide sequence: TGTGCCAGCAGCCGATCGGGGTCCGGGGATCAGCCCCAGCATTTT. The encoded protein is CASSRSGSGDQPQHF.